Following are 12 T cell receptor beta chains from one sample sequenced in a study of blood T cell repertoires in COVID-19. The repertoire was sequenced with immunoSEQ multiplex PCR; TCRdb's copy has only in-frame clones and lacks some. Of approximately 76,000 clones in the sample, around nine tenths were seen once. The sequenced material came from peripheral blood. These receptors originate from a woman aged 55-75 years with acute or convalescent COVID-19.

The gene calls are TRBV19 and TRBJ1-1; 9 bases match TRBD1. The junction had 13 bases not matched to a gene; V was cut back by 7 bases and J by 4 bases. There are 16 residues in the CDR3. Germline-derived CDR1 and CDR2 are LNHDA and SQIVND (reference sequence). CDR3 in amino acids: CASIGTGLQSGTEAFF. The DNA for the CDR3 is TGTGCCAGTATCGGGACAGGGCTACAGTCAGGCACTGAAGCTTTCTTT.

The rearrangement joins TRBV6-5 to TRBJ2-1; 11 nucleotides agree with TRBD1. The CDR3 is 15 residues long. In germline, CDR1 is MNHEY, CDR2 SVGAGI. Trimming removed 6 bases from V and 7 bases from J; junction bases left unmatched: 8. CDR3 amino acids: CASSRGQGAGNEQFF. The DNA for the CDR3 is TGTGCCAGCAGCCGAGGACAGGGGGCGGGAAATGAGCAGTTCTTC.

J is TRBJ2-1 and V is TRBV6-1; 9 positions match TRBD2. This CDR3 spans 18 amino acids. Losses at the gene ends were 0 bases for V and 4 bases for J; bases not matched to a gene: 10. Germline values: CDR1 MNHNS, CDR2 SASEGT. The DNA of the CDR3 is TGTGCCAGCAGTGAAGCGCCCCCTTTACTAGCGGGTTACAATGAGCAGTTCTTC. Residues: CASSEAPPLLAGYNEQFF.

This chain links TRBV4-1 with TRBJ2-2, with 7 bases that match TRBD1. This CDR3 region has 16 residues. Trimming took 6 bases from V and 4 from J; bases not matched to a gene: 11. Germline CDR1 MGHRA, CDR2 YSYEKL. In DNA, the CDR3 is TGCGCCAGCAGTTCCCAGGCAGGGGGTTTCACCGGGGAGCTGTTTTTT. Amino acids: CASSSQAGGFTGELFF.

The chain links TRBV27 to TRBJ2-3, with D maybe TRBD1 (5 bases). The CDR3 loop spans 13 amino acids. CDR1 and CDR2 (germline): MNHEY, SMNVEV (reference sequence). V lost 6 bases, J lost 2 bases, and 9 bases lay in between. This CDR3 is CASRIGHTDTQYF. CDR3 nucleotides: TGTGCCAGCAGGATCGGACACACAGATACGCAGTATTTT.

This chain joins TRBV18 and TRBJ1-6, with 12 bases fitting TRBD1. Germline-derived CDR1 and CDR2 are KGHSH and LQKENI. The CDR3 runs to 17 residues. The J segment lost 7 bases and the V segment lost 3 bases, leaving 7 bases of the junction unmatched. The CDR3 protein is CASSPRGQGASNSPLHF. The CDR3 DNA sequence: TGTGCCAGCTCACCTAGGGGACAGGGGGCTTCGAATTCACCCCTCCACTTT.

The rearrangement uses TRBV5-6 and TRBJ1-1; D is ambiguous. Germline CDR1 is SGHDT and CDR2 is YYEEEE. This CDR3 has 15 amino acids. The germline V and J ends were trimmed by 4 bases and 2 bases, with 15 bases remaining between them. This CDR3 reads CASSHYRTANTEAFF. CDR3 nucleotides: TGTGCCAGCAGCCATTACAGAACGGCAAACACTGAAGCTTTCTTT.

The chain is built from TRBV19 and TRBJ1-3; TRBD1 aligns across 7 bases. CDR1 is LNHDA, CDR2 SQIVND, per germline (reference sequence). This CDR3 spans 15 amino acids. Trimming removed 6 bases from V and 4 bases from J; junction bases left unmatched: 9. The CDR3 bases are TGTGCCAGTAGACGTCGACAGGGTGGCGGAAACACCATATATTTT. This translates into CASRRRQGGGNTIYF.

J is TRBJ1-5 and V is TRBV2; possibly TRBD1 for D (6 bases). Per germline, CDR1 SNHLY and CDR2 FYNNEI. Trimming took off 6 bases at V and 0 bases at J, with 12 bases between the two ends. The CDR3 totals 15 residues. CDR3 DNA: TGTGCCAGCAGGGGCAGGGGATATAGCAATCAGCCCCAGCATTTT. Its protein product is CASRGRGYSNQPQHF.

The chain couples TRBV10-3 to TRBJ2-1; TRBD2 aligns across 7 bases. Germline V gives CDR1 ENHRY, CDR2 SYGVKD. CDR3 length equals 15 residues. Trimming cost V 4 bases and J 0 bases; bases outside gene matches: 3. The chain's CDR3 is CAISGAGSSYNEQFF. In nucleotides, the CDR3 is TGTGCCATCAGTGGAGCGGGGAGCTCCTACAATGAGCAGTTCTTC.

The chain's CDR3 is CASSQDWGRDREQFF. CDR3 in DNA: TGTGCCAGCAGCCAAGATTGGGGGAGGGATAGGGAGCAGTTCTTC. The rearrangement links TRBV3-1 (or the pseudogene TRBV3-2) to TRBJ2-1, with TRBD2 identical over 7 bases. Germline assignment: CDR1 LGHDT and CDR2 YNNKEL (reference sequence). Unmatched junction bases numbered 9, after V lost 0 bases and J lost 10 bases. The CDR3 has 15 residues.

This rearrangement joins TRBV5-4 to TRBJ2-7, with D possibly TRBD1 on 6 matching bases. Trimming left V 4 bases short and J 0 bases short, with 11 bases between. Germline V gene data show CDR1 as SGHNT and CDR2 as YYREEE (reference sequence). The CDR3 covers 14 residues. CDR3: CASSPTGNSYEQYF. CDR3 in DNA: TGTGCCAGCAGCCCTACAGGGAACTCCTACGAGCAGTACTTC.